The 29 T cell receptor beta chains below come from one sample, sequenced in a study of blood T cell repertoires in COVID-19. Clones were read by immunoSEQ multiplex PCR, and TCRdb kept only the in-frame ones, dropping some. The sample includes some 250,000 clones, roughly 88% of them seen just once. The specimen was PBMCs or T cells enriched from blood (not recorded which). The source is a woman in her fifties or sixties who had recovered from COVID-19.

The chain combines TRBV28 with TRBJ2-1; 10 nucleotides line up with TRBD2. The CDR3 sequence is 14 residues long. Unmatched junction bases numbered 0, after V lost 6 bases and J lost 1 base. Germline CDR1 MDHEN, CDR2 SYDVKM. The CDR3 nucleotides read TGTGCCAGCAGACTAGCGGGATCCTACAATGAGCAGTTCTTC. Encoded protein: CASRLAGSYNEQFF.

This clone was picked up a small number of times. V is TRBV15 and J is TRBJ1-2; 9 bases fit TRBD1. V was clipped by 5 bases and J by 4 bases; unmatched bases: 8. This CDR3 spans 15 amino acids. Germline assignment: CDR1 LNHNV and CDR2 YYDKDF (reference sequence). CDR3 protein: CATSGDGTGTYGYTF. CDR3 bases: TGTGCCACCAGCGGCGACGGGACAGGGACCTATGGCTACACCTTC.

This clone showed up just a few times. V gene TRBV6-1 combines with J gene TRBJ1-5; no definite D call. This CDR3 contains 15 residues. The germline gives CDR1 MNHNS, CDR2 SASEGT. V lost 3 bases, J lost 6 bases, and 15 bases lay in between. This CDR3 is CASSDRPSAGQPQHF. CDR3 DNA sequence: TGTGCCAGCAGTGATCGACCTTCCGCAGGTCAGCCCCAGCATTTT.

The chain recombines TRBV5-1 with TRBJ1-6, with D possibly matching TRBD1 (6 bases). Looked up from germline, CDR1 is SGHRS and CDR2 is YFSETQ. V was clipped by 3 bases and J by 5 bases, with 15 bases between them. The CDR3 is 16 residues long. The CDR3 here is CASSSMDSRNNSPLHF. Here the CDR3 DNA reads TGCGCCAGCAGCTCGATGGACAGCCGTAATAATTCACCCCTCCACTTT.

The V and J genes are TRBV5-5 and TRBJ2-7, with D tentatively TRBD2 (5 bases). The CDR3 covers 13 residues. The V and J ends lost 0 bases and 6 bases respectively, with 10 bases between them. Germline assignment: CDR1 SGHKS and CDR2 YYEKEE (reference sequence). CDR3 coding DNA: TGTGCCAGCAGCTTGGATCCTAGCAGCGAGCAGTACTTC. Protein: CASSLDPSSEQYF.

The rearrangement joins TRBV2 to TRBJ2-7; D is undetermined. Per the germline V gene, CDR1 is SNHLY and CDR2 is FYNNEI. V was cut by 7 bases and J by 4 bases, with 8 bases left in between. The CDR3 consists of 11 residues. The CDR3 loop is CASTLLYEQYF. Written as DNA, the CDR3 is TGTGCCAGCACTCTCCTTTACGAGCAGTACTTC.

This chain connects TRBV3-1 (or the pseudogene TRBV3-2) to TRBJ1-6; D is uncertain. The CDR3 is made up of 15 amino acids. Trimming stripped 7 bases from V and 8 bases from J, with 18 bases between. The germline V gene encodes CDR1 LGHDT and CDR2 YNNKEL (reference sequence). CDR3 in amino acids: CASTPVPGSYSPLHF. CDR3 bases: TGTGCCAGCACTCCCGTCCCCGGGTCCTATTCACCCCTCCACTTT.

The CDR3 DNA reads TGTGCCAGCGTCCACGAACTAACGAAGACCCAGTACTTC. Translation: CASVHELTKTQYF. This chain connects TRBV6-5 to TRBJ2-5; D is undetermined. The V gene's germline CDR1 is MNHEY and CDR2 SVGAGI. The CDR3 totals 13 residues. The V gene lost 8 bases and the J gene lost 6 bases, with 16 bases spanning the gap.

This clone has just a few counts. The J gene is TRBJ2-1, the V gene TRBV15, with D unclear. Germline V gene lookup returns CDR1 LNHNV and CDR2 YYDKDF (reference sequence). The CDR3 is made up of 15 amino acids. V dropped 1 base and J dropped 5 bases, with 12 bases sitting between them. The CDR3 DNA is TGTGCCACCAGCAGAGGGGCAGCTGCTGACAATGAGCAGTTCTTC. This gives the protein CATSRGAAADNEQFF. Combining the CDR3 with reference TRBV15 and TRBJ2-1 gives the whole variable domain DAMVIQNPRYQVTQFGKPVTLSCSQTLNHNVMYWYQQKSSQAPKLLFHYYDKDFNNEADTPDNFQSRRPNTSFCFLDIRSPGLGDTAMYLCATSRGAAADNEQFFGPGTRLTVL.

In this sample, this clone turned up a few times. The junction differs from germline at one of its ends, possibly a read error. This CDR3 is CASSQGSIRHF. In DNA, the CDR3 is TGTGCCAGCAGTCAGGGGAGCATTCGCCACTTC. V is TRBV27 and J is TRBJ1-2; D might be TRBD1 (6 bases). Per germline, CDR1 MNHEY and CDR2 SMNVEV (reference sequence). The CDR3 runs 11 residues.

About this clone itself: The junction and the germline gene differ at one end; a read error may be behind it. The chain uses TRBV19 and TRBJ2-7; 9 bases map to TRBD1. This CDR3 has 15 amino acids. Germline V gene lookup returns CDR1 LNHDA and CDR2 SQIVND (reference sequence). CDR3 protein: CASRIIGTGFYEQYF. CDR3 bases: TGTGCCAGTCGTATTATCGGGACAGGGTTTTACGAGCAGTACTTC.

V usage is TRBV7-6 and J usage is TRBJ2-3; D ambiguous. Germline V gene lookup returns CDR1 SGHVS and CDR2 FNYEAQ. This CDR3 region has 16 residues. Trimming took off 2 bases at V and 0 bases at J, with 12 bases between the two ends. CDR3 nucleotide sequence: TGTGCCAGCAGCTTATCAGTACAAGTCAGCACAGATACGCAGTATTTT. Protein: CASSLSVQVSTDTQYF.

In its sample, this clone was seen a few times. The chain couples TRBV2 to TRBJ2-4; 7 bases match TRBD2. V lost 8 bases to trimming and J lost 1 base; unmatched junction nucleotides: 23. The CDR3 loop spans 20 amino acids. Germline CDR1 is SNHLY and CDR2 is FYNNEI. CDR3 sequence reads: CASRPLIPLGGSWAKNIQYF. Here the CDR3 DNA reads TGTGCCAGCCGACCCCTAATCCCTTTAGGCGGGAGTTGGGCCAAAAACATTCAGTACTTC.

The chain uses TRBV30 and TRBJ2-7, with 7 nucleotides matching TRBD2. The V gene end was trimmed by 1 base and the J gene end by 3 bases; junction bases not matched to a gene: 3. The length of the CDR3 is 13 residues. The V gene's germline CDR1 is GTSNPN and CDR2 SVGIG (reference sequence). The CDR3 coding sequence is TGTGCCTGGAGTGCGGGAGGCGACTACGAGCAGTACTTC. Protein sequence: CAWSAGGDYEQYF.

The V call is TRBV6-5, the J call TRBJ2-7; possible D gene TRBD1, 6 bases. Trimming stripped 9 bases from V and 3 bases from J, with 18 bases between. Germline CDR1 reads MNHEY; CDR2 reads SVGAGI. The CDR3 is made up of 14 amino acids. The CDR3 DNA reads as TGTGCCAGTACAGGGACACCCGGATTCTACGAGCAGTACTTC. Amino acid sequence: CASTGTPGFYEQYF.

The chain carries TRBV6-5 and TRBJ2-7, with D maybe TRBD1 (7 bases). The CDR3 contains 13 residues. V was pared by 10 bases and J by 4 bases, with 17 bases between. Germline V gene sequence: CDR1 MNHEY, CDR2 SVGAGI. The CDR3 DNA reads TGTGCCATCAACAGGGGACTCCTGTACGAGCAGTACTTC. The encoded protein is CAINRGLLYEQYF.

This rearrangement joins TRBV4-1 to TRBJ2-7, with 8 nucleotides matching TRBD2. The CDR3 spans 15 residues. With 1 base clipped from V and 6 bases from J, the junction kept 8 bases outside the gene matches. CDR1 is MGHRA, CDR2 YSYEKL, per germline. CDR3 DNA sequence: TGCGCCAGCAGCCAAGGAGGTGAGCGGGAGTTCGAGCAGTACTTC. Its translation: CASSQGGEREFEQYF.

This chain connects TRBV2 to TRBJ2-2, with no clear D. The V end was cut by 4 bases, the J end by 4 bases, with 7 bases between. CDR1 and CDR2 from the germline V gene are SNHLY and FYNNEI. This CDR3 has 13 residues. CDR3 nucleotide sequence: TGTGCCAGCAGTGTCGAGTTCACCGGGGAGCTGTTTTTT. This gives the protein CASSVEFTGELFF.

The CDR3 region is CASSSPTGASSPLHF. CDR3 bases: TGTGCCAGCAGTTCCCCGACAGGGGCATCTTCACCCCTCCACTTT. V is TRBV6-5 and J is TRBJ1-6, with TRBD1 identical over 8 bases. The V gene end was trimmed by 4 bases and the J gene end by 9 bases; junction bases not matched to a gene: 8. This CDR3 contains 15 residues. Germline lookup yields CDR1 MNHEY and CDR2 SVGAGI.

J is TRBJ1-2 and V is TRBV3-1 (or the pseudogene TRBV3-2); perhaps TRBD1 as D (5 bases). The CDR3 spans 14 residues. Germline lookup yields CDR1 LGHDT and CDR2 YNNKEL (reference sequence). Trimming removed 1 base at V and 3 bases at J, with 9 bases between. CDR3 residues: CASSQVGRDYGYTF. DNA for the CDR3: TGTGCCAGCAGCCAAGTTGGCAGGGACTATGGCTACACCTTC.

V usage is TRBV18 and J usage is TRBJ1-2; 7 bases agree with TRBD1. V lost 3 bases and J lost 5; bases outside the gene matches: 9. CDR1 is KGHSH and CDR2 is LQKENI in the germline V gene. The CDR3 extends over 15 amino acids. The CDR3 DNA follows: TGTGCCAGCTCACCTGCGGGACAGTCCTTATATGGCTACACCTTC. Its protein is CASSPAGQSLYGYTF.

The chain employs TRBV13 and TRBJ2-6; 8 positions agree with TRBD1. With 8 bases clipped from V and 2 bases from J, the junction kept 2 bases outside the gene matches. There are 14 residues in the CDR3. The V gene's germline CDR1 is PRHDT and CDR2 FYEKMQ (reference sequence). CDR3 region: CASHRGAGANVLTF. For the CDR3, the DNA is TGTGCCAGCCACAGGGGGGCTGGGGCCAACGTCCTGACTTTC.

The chain links TRBV10-3 to TRBJ2-7; 8 bases are a match to TRBD1. Germline trimming cut 3 bases from V and 3 bases from J; bases unmatched to any gene: 7. Germline V gene sequence: CDR1 ENHRY, CDR2 SYGVKD. This CDR3 comprises 15 residues. The CDR3 bases are TGTGCCATCAGTGATTTGGACAGGGCTATCTACGAGCAGTACTTC. The encoded protein is CAISDLDRAIYEQYF.

This chain joins TRBV6-5 and TRBJ1-2, with D possibly TRBD1 on 5 matching bases. Trimming removed 5 bases from V and 4 bases from J, with 17 bases in between. The CDR3 is made up of 15 amino acids. The germline gives CDR1 MNHEY, CDR2 SVGAGI. CDR3 in amino acids: CASSPKGEWSYGYTF. For the CDR3, the DNA is TGTGCCAGCAGTCCAAAAGGGGAATGGAGCTATGGCTACACCTTC.

J is TRBJ1-2 and V is TRBV7-9; 12 bases are shared with TRBD1. CDR1 and CDR2 from the germline V gene are SEHNR and FQNEAQ (reference sequence). This CDR3 is built from 15 residues. The J segment lost 14 bases and the V segment lost 5 bases, leaving 15 bases of the junction unmatched. CDR3 nucleotide sequence: TGTGCCAGCAGCCCGGGACAGGGGGCGTCGGTAGTCAAAACCTTC. Protein sequence: CASSPGQGASVVKTF.

V is TRBV28 and J is TRBJ2-1; 7 nucleotides align to TRBD1. The CDR3 length is 15 residues. Per the germline V gene, CDR1 is MDHEN and CDR2 is SYDVKM. J gave up 8 bases and V 0 bases, and 7 bases lay outside the gene matches. The CDR3 coding sequence is TGTGCCAGCAGTTTATGGACAGGGTTGGGGGATGAGCAGTTCTTC. Protein sequence: CASSLWTGLGDEQFF. The full variable domain, with the rest looked up from reference TRBV28 and TRBJ2-1, is DVKVTQSSRYLVKRTGEKVFLECVQDMDHENMFWYRQDPGLGLRLIYFSYDVKMKEKGDIPEGYSVSREKKERFSLILESASTNQTSMYLCASSLWTGLGDEQFFGPGTRLTVL.

This clone appeared once. The rearrangement joins TRBV5-8 to TRBJ2-1; no clear D gene. Looked up from germline, CDR1 is SGHTS and CDR2 is YDEGEE. The CDR3 contains 16 residues. V was pared by 0 bases and J by 0 bases, with 10 bases between. The CDR3 loop reads CASSLARSSSYNEQFF. CDR3 bases: TGTGCCAGCAGCTTGGCGAGGTCCAGCTCCTACAATGAGCAGTTCTTC.

The chain recombines TRBV7-9 with TRBJ2-2; D is undetermined. CDR3 size: 13 residues. Germline assignment: CDR1 SEHNR and CDR2 FQNEAQ (reference sequence). The germline V and J ends were trimmed by 1 base and 4 bases, with 4 bases remaining between them. This CDR3 reads CASSLGATGELFF. The CDR3 region has the DNA TGTGCCAGCAGCTTAGGCGCCACCGGGGAGCTGTTTTTT.

This sequence joins TRBV19 and TRBJ1-5, with D possibly matching TRBD1 (6 bases). The germline V and J ends were trimmed by 7 bases and 4 bases, with 17 bases remaining between them. Germline V lookup: CDR1 LNHDA, CDR2 SQIVND (reference sequence). The CDR3 consists of 15 residues. The CDR3 DNA follows: TGTGCCAGTACCCCGGGCAGGGGAAGGAATCAGCCCCAGCATTTT. It encodes CASTPGRGRNQPQHF.